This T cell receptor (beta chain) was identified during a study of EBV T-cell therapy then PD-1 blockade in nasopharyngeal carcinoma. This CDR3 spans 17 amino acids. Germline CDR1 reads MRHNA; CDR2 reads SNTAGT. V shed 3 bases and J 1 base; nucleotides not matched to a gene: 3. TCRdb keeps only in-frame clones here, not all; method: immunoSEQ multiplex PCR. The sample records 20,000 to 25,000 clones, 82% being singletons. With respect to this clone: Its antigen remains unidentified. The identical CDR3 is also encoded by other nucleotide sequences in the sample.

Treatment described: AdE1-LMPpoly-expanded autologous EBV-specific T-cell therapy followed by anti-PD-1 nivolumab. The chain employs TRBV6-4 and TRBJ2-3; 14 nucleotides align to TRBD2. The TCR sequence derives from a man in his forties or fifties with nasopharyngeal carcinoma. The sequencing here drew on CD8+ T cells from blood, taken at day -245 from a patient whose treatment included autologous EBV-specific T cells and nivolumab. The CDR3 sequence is CASSETSGGAGTDTQYF. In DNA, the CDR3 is TGTGCCAGCAGTGAGACTAGCGGGGGGGCCGGCACAGATACGCAGTATTTT.